The TCR beta chain described here comes from a study of beta chain features in type 1 diabetes. Study findings and constraints: In all four CD4+ subsets, TCRB CDR3 length was significantly, moderately reduced in type 1 diabetes.

Every donor had blood drawn once into heparin, around 100 mL on average. Expressed TCRB transcripts got sequenced, as all isolated RNA was reverse transcribed. Naive, central memory and regulatory T cell samples averaged about 3.6 million immunoSEQ reads each. Data came from immunoSEQ multiplex PCR; TCRdb stores just in-frame clones and leaves some out. Among about 650,000 clones listed, approximately 13% were seen once. The CDR3 is 15 amino acids. Germline V gene lookup returns CDR1 SGHDN and CDR2 FVKESK. Trimming took off 6 bases at V and 5 bases at J, with 19 bases between the two ends. Notes on this clone: Antigen specificity is unknown.

This rearrangement joins TRBV14 to TRBJ1-2; the D is unclear. This receptor was taken from a man in his thirties or forties with type 1 diabetes. Sequencing used naive CD4+ T cells from blood. Here the CDR3 DNA reads TGTGCCAGCAGTCAAAGCGCGGCGGGCAGATATGGCTACACCTTC. Translation gives CASSQSAAGRYGYTF.